A selection of T cell receptor beta chains follows, all from one sample in a study of graft-versus-host responses after intestinal transplantation. The data were produced by immunoSEQ multiplex PCR, yet TCRdb's version contains in-frame clones alone and is incomplete. The repertoire holds about 54,000 clones, with about 89% as singletons. Material: PBMCs, obtained roughly 680 days after intestinal transplant. The receptors were sampled from a human patient who received an intestinal transplant, so some T cells may come from the graft donor. CDR3s include the opening cysteine and the closing phenylalanine or tryptophan. The D gene is left open where the match is weak. Clone size is given for some rows only: seen once, a few or many times, or a class if the clone is expanded.

size,V,J,D,CDR3,DNA
.,TRBV10-3,TRBJ2-1,TRBD2,CAIGAGDYNEQFF,TGTGCCATCGGCGCGGGAGACTACAATGAGCAGTTCTTC
.,TRBV27,TRBJ1-5,TRBD1,CASSPRDSHRPQHF,TGTGCCAGCAGTCCTCGGGACAGCCATCGGCCCCAGCATTTT
.,TRBV11-2,TRBJ2-1,.,CASSGGHYNEQFF,TGTGCCAGCAGTGGTGGCCACTACAATGAGCAGTTCTTC
.,TRBV10-1,TRBJ1-1,.,CASKTDAGTEAFF,TGCGCCAGCAAAACGGATGCGGGGACTGAAGCTTTCTTT
.,TRBV7-3,TRBJ2-1,.,CASSFLLTSSSYNEQFF,TGTGCCAGCAGCTTTCTGCTGACGAGCAGCTCCTACAATGAGCAGTTCTTC
.,TRBV27,TRBJ1-1,.,CASSLNGFSVNTEAFF,TGTGCCAGCAGTTTGAATGGGTTTTCAGTGAACACTGAAGCTTTCTTT
.,TRBV5-8,TRBJ2-4,.,CASSLEAGPWF,TGTGCCAGCAGCTTGGAGGCAGGACCCTGGTTC
.,TRBV27,TRBJ1-5,.,CASSLGLNQPQHF,TGTGCCAGCAGTTTGGGCCTAAATCAGCCCCAGCATTTT
.,TRBV5-5,TRBJ1-4,.,CASGRVTNEKLFF,TGTGCCAGTGGCAGGGTAACTAATGAAAAACTGTTTTTT
.,TRBV4-2,TRBJ2-1,TRBD2,CASSQASGGNNEQFF,TGTGCCAGCAGCCAGGCTAGCGGGGGAAACAATGAGCAGTTCTTC
.,TRBV5-6,TRBJ2-5,TRBD2,CASTTSGGGRTQYF,TGTGCCAGCACCACATCGGGGGGAGGAAGGACCCAGTACTTC
.,TRBV4-1,TRBJ1-5,.,CASSQDDIGPQPQHF,TGCGCCAGCAGCCAAGACGACATTGGGCCCCAGCCCCAGCATTTT
.,TRBV4-1,TRBJ1-2,.,CASSQDSGATYGYTF,TGCGCCAGCAGCCAAGATTCCGGGGCAACGTATGGCTACACCTTC
.,TRBV27,TRBJ1-6,.,CASRSAYNSPLHF,TGTGCCAGCAGATCGGCATATAATTCACCCCTCCACTTT
.,TRBV7-2,TRBJ1-1,.,CASNPLAVNTEAFF,TGTGCCAGCAACCCCTTGGCGGTGAACACTGAAGCTTTCTTT
few,TRBV2,TRBJ2-1,.,CASSETSNRFF,TGTGCCAGCAGTGAAACTAGCAATCGGTTCTTC
.,TRBV9,TRBJ1-5,.,CASSVLGGNQPQHF,TGTGCCAGCAGCGTATTAGGCGGCAATCAGCCCCAGCATTTT
.,TRBV11-2,TRBJ2-7,TRBD2,CASSSIGRDEQYF,TGTGCCAGCAGCTCCATAGGGAGGGACGAGCAGTACTTC
.,TRBV18,TRBJ1-2,.,CASSPRSESGWDYTF,TGTGCCAGCTCACCCCGGTCAGAATCGGGGTGGGACTACACCTTC
.,TRBV6-6,TRBJ1-3,.,CASSYGGNSGNTIYF,TGTGCCAGCAGTTACGGGGGAAACTCTGGAAACACCATATATTTT
.,TRBV7-2,TRBJ2-7,.,CASSFSSYEQYF,TGTGCCAGCAGCTTCTCCAGCTACGAGCAGTACTTC
.,TRBV7-2,TRBJ2-1,.,CASSLAGGPFF,TGTGCCAGCAGCTTAGCGGGGGGGCCGTTCTTC
few,TRBV20-1,TRBJ1-5,.,CSARDSYQLRF,TGCAGTGCTAGGGACAGTTATCAGCTTCGTTTT
.,TRBV6-5,TRBJ1-6,TRBD1,CASSSGTGGNSPLHF,TGTGCCAGCAGTTCCGGGACAGGGGGAAATTCACCCCTCCACTTT
.,TRBV6-5,TRBJ2-1,TRBD2,CASSRGLAGLDEQFF,TGTGCCAGCAGCCGGGGACTAGCGGGGTTGGATGAGCAGTTCTTC
.,TRBV6-5,TRBJ2-7,.,CASSYSGRGAYEQYF,TGTGCCAGCAGTTACTCGGGAAGGGGCGCTTACGAGCAGTACTTC
.,TRBV9,TRBJ1-6,.,CASGTGGSYNSPLHF,TGTGCCAGCGGAACGGGAGGGTCCTATAATTCACCCCTCCACTTT
.,TRBV9,TRBJ2-1,.,CASSVGAGNEQFF,TGTGCCAGCAGCGTAGGGGCAGGGAATGAGCAGTTCTTC
.,TRBV18,TRBJ2-6,.,CASSPTNGAGANVLTF,TGTGCCAGCTCACCCACTAACGGGGCTGGGGCCAACGTCCTGACTTTC
.,TRBV4-1,TRBJ1-5,.,CASSQERTSNQPQHF,TGCGCCAGCAGCCAAGAACGGACGAGCAATCAGCCCCAGCATTTT
once,TRBV7-8,TRBJ2-2,.,CASSPLPGQKGSGELFF,TGTGCCAGCAGCCCCCTCCCCGGACAGAAGGGGTCCGGGGAGCTGTTTTTT
.,TRBV18,TRBJ2-5,TRBD2,CASSPEGTSGGETQYF,TGTGCCAGCTCACCCGAGGGGACTAGCGGGGGTGAGACCCAGTACTTC
.,TRBV28,TRBJ2-4,.,CASTISGPAKNIQYF,TGTGCCAGCACCATATCGGGACCAGCCAAAAACATTCAGTACTTC
few,TRBV2,TRBJ1-5,TRBD1,CASSDAGGGQPQHF,TGTGCCAGCAGTGATGCAGGGGGCGGTCAGCCCCAGCATTTT
few,TRBV2,TRBJ1-2,.,CASSENGGSLNYGYTF,TGTGCCAGCAGTGAAAACGGAGGGTCTCTTAACTATGGCTACACCTTC
.,TRBV27,TRBJ1-4,.,CASSFPNEKLFF,TGTGCCAGCAGTTTCCCTAATGAAAAACTGTTTTTT
.,TRBV5-1,TRBJ2-1,TRBD2,CASSLVAGGMNEQFF,TGCGCCAGCAGCTTGGTTGCGGGGGGGATGAATGAGCAGTTCTTC
.,TRBV7-3,TRBJ2-1,.,CASSLSVARGRNEQFF,TGTGCCAGCAGCTTATCCGTCGCGAGGGGGAGGAATGAGCAGTTCTTC
.,TRBV5-1,TRBJ2-2,TRBD1,CASRSNPGGATGELFF,TGCGCCAGCAGATCCAACCCAGGGGGCGCGACCGGGGAGCTGTTTTTT
.,TRBV18,TRBJ1-1,.,CASSPAGNTEAFF,TGTGCCAGCTCACCCGCAGGGAACACTGAAGCTTTCTTT
.,TRBV7-2,TRBJ2-7,.,CASSPGWSASYEQYF,TGTGCCAGCAGCCCCGGGTGGTCGGCCTCCTACGAGCAGTACTTC
.,TRBV25-1,TRBJ2-7,.,CASRGTASYEQYF,TGTGCCAGCAGGGGGACGGCCTCCTACGAGCAGTACTTC
.,TRBV4-2,TRBJ2-4,.,CASSQDLQGQNIQYF,TGTGCCAGCAGCCAAGATCTCCAGGGCCAAAACATTCAGTACTTC
.,TRBV19,TRBJ1-2,.,CASVPQDNYGYTF,TGTGCCAGCGTCCCGCAGGATAACTATGGCTACACCTTC
.,TRBV6-6,TRBJ1-2,.,CASSYSSRGGYGYTF,TGTGCCAGCAGTTACTCGTCCCGAGGGGGCTATGGCTACACCTTC
.,TRBV18,TRBJ1-2,TRBD1,CASSPPNRGTRRGYTF,TGTGCCAGCTCACCACCGAACAGGGGCACCCGACGTGGCTACACCTTC
.,TRBV4-1,TRBJ2-4,.,CASSLGRQGGKNIQYF,TGCGCCAGCAGCCTCGGACGACAGGGAGGGAAAAACATTCAGTACTTC
.,TRBV7-9,TRBJ2-5,TRBD2,CASSPGGLETQYF,TGTGCCAGCAGCCCGGGGGGGTTGGAGACCCAGTACTTC
.,TRBV2,TRBJ2-3,.,CASRRATDTQYF,TGTGCCAGTCGGCGGGCCACAGATACGCAGTATTTT
.,TRBV19,TRBJ2-1,TRBD2,CASSTGTSPPNEQFF,TGTGCCAGTAGTACGGGGACTAGTCCCCCCAATGAGCAGTTCTTC
.,TRBV10-1,TRBJ2-6,.,CASIPVPSSGANVLTF,TGCGCCAGCATCCCGGTACCCAGCTCTGGGGCCAACGTCCTGACTTTC
.,TRBV11-1,TRBJ2-7,.,CASSFTSGSSYEQYF,TGTGCCAGCAGCTTTACGAGCGGTAGCTCCTACGAGCAGTACTTC
.,TRBV6-5,TRBJ2-1,TRBD2,CASSYSETSGADEQFF,TGTGCCAGCAGTTACTCGGAGACTAGCGGGGCCGATGAGCAGTTCTTC
.,TRBV25-1,TRBJ1-4,TRBD1,CASSPRDKSTGGEEKLFF,TGTGCCAGCAGTCCAAGGGACAAATCGACAGGGGGCGAAGAAAAACTGTTTTTT
.,TRBV4-1,TRBJ2-5,TRBD2,CARRKAGGTQETQYF,TGCGCCAGGAGAAAAGCGGGGGGGACCCAAGAGACCCAGTACTTC
.,TRBV5-1,TRBJ1-6,.,CASGSRPNSPLHF,TGCGCCAGCGGCTCCCGCCCAAATTCACCCCTCCACTTT
.,TRBV9,TRBJ1-6,.,CASSVSAAHNSPLHF,TGTGCCAGCAGCGTATCGGCAGCTCATAATTCACCCCTCCACTTT
once,TRBV19,TRBJ1-2,TRBD1,CASTPDRVFNYGYTF,TGTGCCAGTACCCCCGACAGGGTTTTCAACTATGGCTACACCTTC
.,TRBV4-1,TRBJ1-1,.,CASSQEFRTDQNTEAFF,TGCGCCAGCAGCCAAGAGTTTCGGACAGACCAGAACACTGAAGCTTTCTTT
.,TRBV27,TRBJ2-7,.,CASSQGPSYEQYF,TGTGCCAGCAGTCAGGGCCCCTCCTACGAGCAGTACTTC